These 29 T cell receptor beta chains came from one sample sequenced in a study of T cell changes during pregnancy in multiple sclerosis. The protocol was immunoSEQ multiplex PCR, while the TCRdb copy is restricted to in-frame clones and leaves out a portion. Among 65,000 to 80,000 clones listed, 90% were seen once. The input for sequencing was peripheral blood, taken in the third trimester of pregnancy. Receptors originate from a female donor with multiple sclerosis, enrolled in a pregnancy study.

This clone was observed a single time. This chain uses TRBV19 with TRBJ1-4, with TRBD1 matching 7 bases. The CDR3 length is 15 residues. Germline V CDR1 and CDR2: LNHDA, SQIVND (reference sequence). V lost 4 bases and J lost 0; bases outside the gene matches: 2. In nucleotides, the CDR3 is TGTGCCAGTAGTAGGGACAGTGCAACTAATGAAAAACTGTTTTTT. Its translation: CASSRDSATNEKLFF.

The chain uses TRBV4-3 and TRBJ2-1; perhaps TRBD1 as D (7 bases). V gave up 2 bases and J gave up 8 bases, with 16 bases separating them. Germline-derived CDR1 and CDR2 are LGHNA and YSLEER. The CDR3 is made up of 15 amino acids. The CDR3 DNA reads TGCGCCAGCAGCCAACAATACCAGGGGGGCGATGAGCAGTTCTTC. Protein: CASSQQYQGGDEQFF.

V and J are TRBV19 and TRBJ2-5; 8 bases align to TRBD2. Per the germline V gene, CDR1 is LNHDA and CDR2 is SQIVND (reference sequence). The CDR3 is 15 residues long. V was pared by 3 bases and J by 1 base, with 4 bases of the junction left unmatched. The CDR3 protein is CASSIPGGLQETQYF. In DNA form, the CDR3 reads TGTGCCAGTAGTATCCCGGGAGGGCTCCAAGAGACCCAGTACTTC.

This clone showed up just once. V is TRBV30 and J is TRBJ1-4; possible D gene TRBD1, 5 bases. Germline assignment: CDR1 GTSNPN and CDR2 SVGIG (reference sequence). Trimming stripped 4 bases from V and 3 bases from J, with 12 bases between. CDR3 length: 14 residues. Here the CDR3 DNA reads TGTGCCTGGAATCAGGGTACAGCTAATGAAAAACTGTTTTTT. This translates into CAWNQGTANEKLFF.

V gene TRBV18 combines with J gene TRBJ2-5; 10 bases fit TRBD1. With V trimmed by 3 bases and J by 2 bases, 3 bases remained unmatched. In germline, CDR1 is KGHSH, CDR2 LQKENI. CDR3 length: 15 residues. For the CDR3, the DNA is TGTGCCAGCTCACCGGGACAGGGGTTACAAGAGACCCAGTACTTC. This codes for CASSPGQGLQETQYF.

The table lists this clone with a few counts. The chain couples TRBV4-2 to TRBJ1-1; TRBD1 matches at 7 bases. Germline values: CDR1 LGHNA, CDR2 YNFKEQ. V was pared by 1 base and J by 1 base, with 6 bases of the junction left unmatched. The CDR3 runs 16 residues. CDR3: CASSQGGGGENTEAFF. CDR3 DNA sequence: TGTGCCAGCAGCCAAGGCGGAGGGGGCGAGAACACTGAAGCTTTCTTT.

CDR3 coding DNA: TGTGCCAGCAGAAAACTTCTACCGGTTGCAGATACGCAGTATTTT. Residues: CASRKLLPVADTQYF. The chain couples TRBV4-2 to TRBJ2-3, with no clear D. Trimming stripped 6 bases from V and 4 bases from J, with 17 bases between. This CDR3 has 15 amino acids. The germline V gene encodes CDR1 LGHNA and CDR2 YNFKEQ.

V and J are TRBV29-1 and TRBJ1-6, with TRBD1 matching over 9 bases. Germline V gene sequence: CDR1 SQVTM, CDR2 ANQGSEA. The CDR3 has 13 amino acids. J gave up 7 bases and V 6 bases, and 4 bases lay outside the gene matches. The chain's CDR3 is CSVLTGGNSPLHF. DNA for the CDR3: TGCAGCGTCCTGACAGGGGGAAATTCACCCCTCCACTTT.

CDR3 bases: TGTGCCAGTTCCAGACAGGACGGTATTGAAAAACTGTTTTTT. Translating gives CASSRQDGIEKLFF. The chain employs TRBV9 and TRBJ1-4; a weak D match, TRBD1 (6 bases). V was pared by 8 bases and J by 7 bases, with 18 bases between. CDR1 is SGDLS, CDR2 YYNGEE, per germline. CDR3 length: 14 residues.

Written as DNA, the CDR3 is TGCGCCAGCAGCCCCCCCCAGGGACAGGGAAAGTTTGGCTACACCTTC. Translation: CASSPPQGQGKFGYTF. J is TRBJ1-2 and V is TRBV5-1; 9 nucleotides agree with TRBD1. This CDR3 region has 16 residues. The junction had 14 bases not matched to a gene; V was cut back by 4 bases and J by 7 bases. Germline CDR1 SGHRS, CDR2 YFSETQ.

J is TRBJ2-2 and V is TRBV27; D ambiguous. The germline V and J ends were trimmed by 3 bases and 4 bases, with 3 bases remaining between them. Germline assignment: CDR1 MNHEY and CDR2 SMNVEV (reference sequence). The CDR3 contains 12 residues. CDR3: CASSFLTGELFF. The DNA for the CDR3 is TGTGCCAGCAGTTTCCTCACCGGGGAGCTGTTTTTT.

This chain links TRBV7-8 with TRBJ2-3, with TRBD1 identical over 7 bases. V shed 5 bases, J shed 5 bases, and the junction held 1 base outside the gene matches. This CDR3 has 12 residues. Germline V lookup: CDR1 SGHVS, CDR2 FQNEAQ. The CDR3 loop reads CASSNRGDTQYF. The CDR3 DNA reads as TGTGCCAGCAGCAACAGGGGAGATACGCAGTATTTT.

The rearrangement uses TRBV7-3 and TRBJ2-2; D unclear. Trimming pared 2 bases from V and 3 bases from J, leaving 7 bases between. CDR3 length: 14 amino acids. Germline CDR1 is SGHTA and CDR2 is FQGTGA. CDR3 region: CASSLYADTGELFF. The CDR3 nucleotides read TGTGCCAGCAGCTTATATGCGGACACCGGGGAGCTGTTTTTT.

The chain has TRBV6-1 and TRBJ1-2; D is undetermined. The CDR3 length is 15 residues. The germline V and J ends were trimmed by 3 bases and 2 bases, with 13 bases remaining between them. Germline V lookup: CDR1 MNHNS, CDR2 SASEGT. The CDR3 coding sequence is TGTGCCAGCAGTGATTTTCCATCAGGAAACTATGGCTACACCTTC. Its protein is CASSDFPSGNYGYTF.

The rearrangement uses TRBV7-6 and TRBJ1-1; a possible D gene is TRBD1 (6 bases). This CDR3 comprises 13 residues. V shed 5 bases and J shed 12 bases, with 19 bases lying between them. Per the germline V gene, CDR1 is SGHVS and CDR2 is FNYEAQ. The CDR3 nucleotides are TGTGCCAGCAGCCGACCAGGGGCTTCAGAACCTTTCTTT. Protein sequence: CASSRPGASEPFF. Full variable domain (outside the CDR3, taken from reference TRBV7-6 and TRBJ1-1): GAGVSQSPRYKVTKRGQDVALRCDPISGHVSLYWYRQALGQGPEFLTYFNYEAQQDKSGLPNDRFSAERPEGSISTLTIQRTEQRDSAMYRCASSRPGASEPFFGQGTRLTVV.

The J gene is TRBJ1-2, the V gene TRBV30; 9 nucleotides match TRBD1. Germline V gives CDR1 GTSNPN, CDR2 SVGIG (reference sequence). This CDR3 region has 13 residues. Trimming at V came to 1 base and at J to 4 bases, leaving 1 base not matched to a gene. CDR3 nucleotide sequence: TGTGCCTGGAGTGCACAGGGGGCCTATGGCTACACCTTC. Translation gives CAWSAQGAYGYTF.

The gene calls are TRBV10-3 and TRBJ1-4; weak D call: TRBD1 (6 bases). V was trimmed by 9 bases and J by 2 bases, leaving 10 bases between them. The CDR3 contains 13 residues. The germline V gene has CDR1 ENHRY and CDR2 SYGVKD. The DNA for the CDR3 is TGTGCCATTCAGGGGACGACTAATGAAAAACTGTTTTTT. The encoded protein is CAIQGTTNEKLFF.

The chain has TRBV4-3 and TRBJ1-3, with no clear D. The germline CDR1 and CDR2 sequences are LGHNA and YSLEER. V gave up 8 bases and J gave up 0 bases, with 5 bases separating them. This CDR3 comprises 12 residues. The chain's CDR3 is CASSFSGNTIYF. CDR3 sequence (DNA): TGCGCCAGCTCATTCTCTGGAAACACCATATATTTT.

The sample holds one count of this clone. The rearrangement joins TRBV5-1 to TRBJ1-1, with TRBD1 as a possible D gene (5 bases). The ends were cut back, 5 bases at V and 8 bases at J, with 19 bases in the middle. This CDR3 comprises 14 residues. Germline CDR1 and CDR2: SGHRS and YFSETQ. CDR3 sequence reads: CASRGGIGQNEAFF. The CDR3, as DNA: TGCGCCAGCAGGGGGGGGATAGGGCAGAACGAAGCTTTCTTT. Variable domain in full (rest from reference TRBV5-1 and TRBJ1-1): KAGVTQTPRYLIKTRGQQVTLSCSPISGHRSVSWYQQTPGQGLQFLFEYFSETQRNKGNFPGRFSGRQFSNSRSEMNVSTLELGDSALYLCASRGGIGQNEAFFGQGTRLTVV.

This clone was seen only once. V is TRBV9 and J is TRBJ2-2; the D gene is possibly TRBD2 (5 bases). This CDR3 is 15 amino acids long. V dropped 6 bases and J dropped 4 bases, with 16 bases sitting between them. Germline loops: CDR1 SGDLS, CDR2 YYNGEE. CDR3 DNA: TGTGCCAGCACGAATTCGAAGGCGGGCACCGGGGAGCTGTTTTTT. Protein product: CASTNSKAGTGELFF.

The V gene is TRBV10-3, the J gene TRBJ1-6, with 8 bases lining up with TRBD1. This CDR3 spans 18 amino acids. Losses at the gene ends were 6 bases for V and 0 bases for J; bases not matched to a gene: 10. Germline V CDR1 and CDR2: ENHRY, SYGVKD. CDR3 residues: CAIRSDRAKSSYNSPLHF. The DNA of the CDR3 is TGTGCCATCAGGTCGGACAGGGCTAAAAGCTCCTATAATTCACCCCTCCACTTT.

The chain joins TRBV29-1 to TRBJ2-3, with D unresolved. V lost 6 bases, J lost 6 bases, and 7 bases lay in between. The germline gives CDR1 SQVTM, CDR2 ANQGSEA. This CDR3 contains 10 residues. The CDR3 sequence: CSVRPDTQYF. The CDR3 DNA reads TGCAGCGTGCGGCCGGATACGCAGTATTTT.

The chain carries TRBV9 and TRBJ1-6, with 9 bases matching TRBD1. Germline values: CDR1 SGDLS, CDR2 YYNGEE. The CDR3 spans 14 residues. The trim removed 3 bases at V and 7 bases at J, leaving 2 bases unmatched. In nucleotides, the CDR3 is TGTGCCAGCAGCGGCGGGACAGGGAATTCACCCCTCCACTTT. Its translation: CASSGGTGNSPLHF. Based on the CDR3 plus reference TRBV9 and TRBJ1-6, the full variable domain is DSGVTQTPKHLITATGQRVTLRCSPRSGDLSVYWYQQSLDQGLQFLIQYYNGEERAKGNILERFSAQQFPDLHSELNLSSLELGDSALYFCASSGGTGNSPLHFGNGTRLTVT.

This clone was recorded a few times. The CDR3 loop is CASSQDLSLSTGELFF. Here the CDR3 DNA reads TGTGCCAGCAGCCAAGATCTGTCTCTGAGCACCGGGGAGCTGTTTTTT. J is TRBJ2-2 and V is TRBV4-2; no firm D call. With 0 bases removed from V and 4 bases from J, the gap between germline ends came to 12 bases. CDR3 length equals 16 residues. Germline V lookup: CDR1 LGHNA, CDR2 YNFKEQ.

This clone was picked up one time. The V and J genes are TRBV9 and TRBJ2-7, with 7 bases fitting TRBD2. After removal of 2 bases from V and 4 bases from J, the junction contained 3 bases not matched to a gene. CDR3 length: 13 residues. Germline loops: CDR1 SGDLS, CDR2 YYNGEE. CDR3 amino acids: CASSVSGGYEQYF. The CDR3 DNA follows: TGTGCCAGCAGCGTTTCGGGGGGATACGAGCAGTACTTC.

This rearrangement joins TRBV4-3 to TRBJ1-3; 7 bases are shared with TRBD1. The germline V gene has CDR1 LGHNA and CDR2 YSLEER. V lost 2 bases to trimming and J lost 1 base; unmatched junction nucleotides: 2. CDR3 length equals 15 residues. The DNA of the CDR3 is TGCGCCAGCAGCCAAAGACAGGGATCTGGAAACACCATATATTTT. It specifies CASSQRQGSGNTIYF.

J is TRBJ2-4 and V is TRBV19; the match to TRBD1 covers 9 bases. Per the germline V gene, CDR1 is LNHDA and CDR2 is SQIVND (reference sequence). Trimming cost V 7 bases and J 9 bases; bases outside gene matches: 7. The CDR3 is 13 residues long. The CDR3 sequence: CASTPGQGGIQYF. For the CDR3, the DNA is TGTGCCAGTACTCCGGGACAGGGTGGCATTCAGTACTTC.

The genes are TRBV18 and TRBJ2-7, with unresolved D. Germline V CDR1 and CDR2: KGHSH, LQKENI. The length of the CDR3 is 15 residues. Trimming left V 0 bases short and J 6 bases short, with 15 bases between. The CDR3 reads CASSPPQAHSGEQYF. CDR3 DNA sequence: TGTGCCAGCTCACCACCGCAAGCCCATTCCGGCGAGCAGTACTTC.

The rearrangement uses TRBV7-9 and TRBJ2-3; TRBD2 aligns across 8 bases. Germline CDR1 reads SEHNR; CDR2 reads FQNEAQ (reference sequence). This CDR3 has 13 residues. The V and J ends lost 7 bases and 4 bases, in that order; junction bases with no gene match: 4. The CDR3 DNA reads TGTGCCAGCACCACTAGCGGACCAGATACGCAGTATTTT. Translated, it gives CASTTSGPDTQYF.